Listed below are T cell receptor beta chains from one sample, sequenced in a study. TCRdb called the 5' RACE reads again in MiXCR, with one record for every CDR3 protein. The sample has 55,000 to 75,000 distinct CDR3 sequences, approximately 29% seen once. The sequencing sample was made of tumor-infiltrating naive CD4+ T cells sorted from the breast tumor. These receptors were obtained from a female donor with breast cancer. The CDR3 runs from the conserved cysteine through the conserved F or W. A D gene is named only where the DNA matches it firmly. Rows give clone size only sometimes, using once, few, many, or a class for an expanded clone.

V: TRBV6-1
size: few
J: TRBJ1-6
D: -
DNA: TGTGCCAGCAGTGAGGCCCTTACCACAACAGGGATTATACGATCACCCCTCCACTTT
CDR3: CASSEALTTTGIIRSPLHF

V: TRBV12-3/TRBV12-4
size: -
J: TRBJ1-5
D: -
DNA: TGTGCCAGCAGTTTAGCGGGGCTTTCGGCAAATCAGCCCCAGCATTTT
CDR3: CASSLAGLSANQPQHF

V: TRBV6-1
size: -
J: TRBJ2-2
D: -
DNA: TGTGCCAGTTCGAAAGGGGTCACCGGGGAGCTGTTTTTT
CDR3: CASSKGVTGELFF

V: TRBV12-3/TRBV12-4
size: few
J: TRBJ2-3
D: TRBD2
DNA: TGTGCCAGCAGTTCTCTAGCGGGGACAGATACGCAGTATTTT
CDR3: CASSSLAGTDTQYF

V: TRBV3-1
size: many
J: TRBJ1-6
D: -
DNA: TGTGCCAGCAGCCCCCCTGGGTCTCACTGGAATTCACCCCTCCACTTT
CDR3: CASSPPGSHWNSPLHF

V: TRBV20-1
size: many
J: TRBJ2-3
D: -
DNA: TGCAGTGCGGGAGACAACACAGATACGCAGTATTTT
CDR3: CSAGDNTDTQYF

V: TRBV15
size: -
J: TRBJ1-2
D: -
DNA: TGTGCCACCAGCAGAGAGTTGGTGGAGAACTATGGCTACACCTTC
CDR3: CATSRELVENYGYTF

V: TRBV4-1
size: few
J: TRBJ2-7
D: TRBD2
DNA: TGCGCCGGCAGCCAAGATATGAGCGGGAGGAACGAGCAGTACTTC
CDR3: CAGSQDMSGRNEQYF

V: TRBV12-3/TRBV12-4
size: few
J: TRBJ1-5
D: -
DNA: TGTGCCAGCAGTTTCGGGCAGTATAGCAATCAGCCCCAGCATTTT
CDR3: CASSFGQYSNQPQHF

V: TRBV6-1
size: few
J: TRBJ2-3
D: TRBD2
DNA: TGTGCCAGCAGTGAACTAGCGGGTAGCACAGATACGCAGTATTTT
CDR3: CASSELAGSTDTQYF

V: TRBV7-2
size: -
J: TRBJ2-3
D: -
DNA: TGTGCCAGCAGCGCCCGACAGGGAGGTAGCACAGATACGCAGTATTTT
CDR3: CASSARQGGSTDTQYF

V: TRBV12-3/TRBV12-4
size: -
J: TRBJ1-1
D: TRBD1
DNA: TGTGCCAGCAGTCCGGGACAGCCTCCTTTTGAAGCTTTCTTT
CDR3: CASSPGQPPFEAFF

V: TRBV4-1
size: -
J: TRBJ2-1
D: TRBD2
DNA: TGCACCAGCACACCTAGAAGCGGGAGCATTGAGCAGTTCTTC
CDR3: CTSTPRSGSIEQFF

V: TRBV7-3
size: -
J: TRBJ2-1
D: -
DNA: TGTGCCAGCAGCTTAAGGGGGGGGGCCGGCAATGAGCAGTTCTTC
CDR3: CASSLRGGAGNEQFF

V: TRBV5-6
size: few
J: TRBJ1-4
D: -
DNA: TGTGCCAGCAGCAGGGTAGGGCATGAAAAACTGTTTTTT
CDR3: CASSRVGHEKLFF

V: TRBV7-9
size: -
J: TRBJ2-1
D: TRBD2
DNA: TGTGCCAGCAGCTTAGCGGCTAGCGGGAGAGTCGGTAATGAGCAGTTCTTC
CDR3: CASSLAASGRVGNEQFF

V: TRBV7-2
size: -
J: TRBJ2-1
D: TRBD2
DNA: TGTGCCAGCAGCTCCCAGAGCGGCGGGAGGCCGTTCAATGAGCAGTTCTTC
CDR3: CASSSQSGGRPFNEQFF

V: TRBV10-3
size: few
J: TRBJ1-2
D: -
DNA: TGTGCCATCAGTGAGTCTCCGACTGGTTATGGCTACACCTTC
CDR3: CAISESPTGYGYTF

V: TRBV4-1
size: few
J: TRBJ2-2
D: -
DNA: TGCGCCAGCAGCCAGATCATGGCCCCCGGGGAGCTGTTTTTT
CDR3: CASSQIMAPGELFF

V: TRBV6-5
size: -
J: TRBJ1-1
D: -
DNA: TGTGCCAGCAGTTACGGTACTGAAGCTTTCTTT
CDR3: CASSYGTEAFF

V: TRBV7-2
size: -
J: TRBJ2-7
D: TRBD2
DNA: TGTGCCAGCAGCCCTAGGGGAGGGACTAGCCAGCCCTACGAGCAGTACTTC
CDR3: CASSPRGGTSQPYEQYF

V: TRBV5-1
size: few
J: TRBJ1-1
D: TRBD1
DNA: TGCGCCAGCAGCCCCGGACAGGGGGCGCGTTGGGGAACTGAAGCTTTCTTT
CDR3: CASSPGQGARWGTEAFF

V: TRBV5-1
size: -
J: TRBJ1-2
D: TRBD1
DNA: TGCGCCAGCAGCACTGGACAGGGCGACTACACCTTC
CDR3: CASSTGQGDYTF

V: TRBV24-1
size: -
J: TRBJ2-1
D: -
DNA: TGTGCCACCAGTGATAAGACACCCTACAATGAGCAGTTCTTC
CDR3: CATSDKTPYNEQFF

V: TRBV3-1
size: many
J: TRBJ2-1
D: TRBD1
DNA: TGTGCCAGCAGCTCCGGGACAGGGGGCGCCTATGAGCAGTTCTTC
CDR3: CASSSGTGGAYEQFF

V: TRBV12-3/TRBV12-4
size: -
J: TRBJ2-2
D: -
DNA: TGTGCCAGCAGTTTTCGGTCCGGGGTGACCGGGGAGCTGTTTTTT
CDR3: CASSFRSGVTGELFF

V: TRBV5-1
size: -
J: TRBJ1-6
D: -
DNA: TGCGCCAGCAGCTTGGACCCCGGGGCCAGCTCCTATAATTCACCCCTCCACTTT
CDR3: CASSLDPGASSYNSPLHF

V: TRBV15
size: medium-sized
J: TRBJ1-5
D: -
DNA: TGTGCCACCAGCACCCTCGGGGATAGCAATCAGCCCCAGCATTTT
CDR3: CATSTLGDSNQPQHF

V: TRBV7-9
size: many
J: TRBJ2-5
D: -
DNA: TGTGCCAGCAGGCCCAAGGTGGGGCCAGAAGAGACCCAGTACTTC
CDR3: CASRPKVGPEETQYF

V: TRBV7-9
size: -
J: TRBJ2-3
D: TRBD2
DNA: TGTGCCAGCAGCCCTAGCGGGAGTGGAGATACGCAGTATTTT
CDR3: CASSPSGSGDTQYF

V: TRBV5-1
size: few
J: TRBJ2-1
D: -
DNA: TGCGCCAGCAGCTTGGGAGGAGGGGCGGATGAGCAGTTCTTC
CDR3: CASSLGGGADEQFF

V: TRBV6-1
size: many
J: TRBJ2-5
D: -
DNA: TGTGCCAGCGGACTATCCCTTACGACCCAGTACTTC
CDR3: CASGLSLTTQYF

V: TRBV5-1
size: -
J: TRBJ2-7
D: -
DNA: TGCGCCAGCAGCGCGAGTCCGGGGGACGAGCAGTACTTC
CDR3: CASSASPGDEQYF

V: TRBV5-1
size: -
J: TRBJ1-5
D: -
DNA: TGCGCCAGACGCCGTAAGAGCAATCAGCCCCAGCATTTT
CDR3: CARRRKSNQPQHF

V: TRBV27
size: -
J: TRBJ2-5
D: TRBD1
DNA: TGTGCCAGCAGTCTGGCAGGGGGATTCGAAGAGACCCAGTACTTC
CDR3: CASSLAGGFEETQYF

V: TRBV5-1
size: few
J: TRBJ2-1
D: TRBD2
DNA: TGCGCCAGCAGCCTTCGGGCTAGCGGCGTATACAATGAGCAGTTCTTC
CDR3: CASSLRASGVYNEQFF

V: TRBV5-1
size: few
J: TRBJ2-3
D: TRBD1
DNA: TGCGCCAGCAGCTTAACAGGGGGCATGGATACGCAGTATTTT
CDR3: CASSLTGGMDTQYF

V: TRBV5-1
size: -
J: TRBJ2-5
D: -
DNA: TGCGCCAGCAGCCCACACGACGGAGAAGAGACCCAGTACTTC
CDR3: CASSPHDGEETQYF

V: TRBV10-3
size: few
J: TRBJ1-6
D: -
DNA: TGTGCCATCAGTGATCTTTCGGGGGCGCATTCACCCCTCCACTTT
CDR3: CAISDLSGAHSPLHF

V: TRBV6-1
size: few
J: TRBJ1-4
D: -
DNA: TGTGCCAGCAGGGCGGGCACTAATGAAAAACTGTTTTTT
CDR3: CASRAGTNEKLFF

V: TRBV20-1
size: few
J: TRBJ1-1
D: -
DNA: TGCAGTGCTAGATTAGGGGGGGTAAACACTGAAGCTTTCTTT
CDR3: CSARLGGVNTEAFF

V: TRBV29-1
size: -
J: TRBJ1-3
D: -
DNA: TGCAGCGTCGACAGGGGAAACACCATATATTTT
CDR3: CSVDRGNTIYF

V: TRBV18
size: -
J: TRBJ1-5
D: -
DNA: TGTGCCAGCTCACCAGGGGCGCAGCAGCCCCAGCATTTT
CDR3: CASSPGAQQPQHF

V: TRBV27
size: -
J: TRBJ1-1
D: TRBD1
DNA: TGTGCCAGGGACCGGGACAGGGGCACTGAAGCTTTCTTT
CDR3: CARDRDRGTEAFF

V: TRBV6-5
size: -
J: TRBJ1-1
D: TRBD1
DNA: TGTGCCGGCAGTTACTCGACAGGGGGAGTCACTGAAGCTTTCTTT
CDR3: CAGSYSTGGVTEAFF

V: TRBV20-1
size: -
J: TRBJ2-5
D: -
DNA: TGCAGTGCTAAAGACAGGGAGGGCCAAGAGACCCAGTACTTC
CDR3: CSAKDREGQETQYF

V: TRBV5-4
size: -
J: TRBJ2-2
D: -
DNA: TGTGCCAGCACCCCGACTAGGAAAACCGGGGAGCTGTTTTTT
CDR3: CASTPTRKTGELFF

V: TRBV7-3
size: -
J: TRBJ2-1
D: TRBD1
DNA: TGTGCCAGCAGCTTGACAGGGGGCAATGAGCAGTTCTTC
CDR3: CASSLTGGNEQFF

V: TRBV6-5
size: many
J: TRBJ2-5
D: TRBD2
DNA: TGTGCCAGCAGTCGGACTAGCTGGGAGACCCAGTACTTC
CDR3: CASSRTSWETQYF

V: TRBV5-1
size: -
J: TRBJ1-1
D: -
DNA: TGCGCCAGCAGCTTTGGCCAGATTAACACTGAAGCTTTCTTT
CDR3: CASSFGQINTEAFF

V: TRBV7-3
size: many
J: TRBJ2-7
D: -
DNA: TGTGCCAGCAGCTTAACGTGGATCAGCGAGCAGTACTTC
CDR3: CASSLTWISEQYF

V: TRBV7-9
size: many
J: TRBJ2-1
D: -
DNA: TGTGCCAGCAGCCAAGGGCAGCGGGTGAGCTACAATGAGCAGTTCTTC
CDR3: CASSQGQRVSYNEQFF

V: TRBV9
size: -
J: TRBJ1-6
D: -
DNA: TGTGCCAGCAGCGTAGCAGGGGATGGGGATTCACCCCTCCACTTT
CDR3: CASSVAGDGDSPLHF

V: TRBV6-5
size: -
J: TRBJ2-2
D: TRBD1
DNA: TGTGCCAGTTGGGACAGGGGTATCACCGGGGAGCTGTTTTTT
CDR3: CASWDRGITGELFF